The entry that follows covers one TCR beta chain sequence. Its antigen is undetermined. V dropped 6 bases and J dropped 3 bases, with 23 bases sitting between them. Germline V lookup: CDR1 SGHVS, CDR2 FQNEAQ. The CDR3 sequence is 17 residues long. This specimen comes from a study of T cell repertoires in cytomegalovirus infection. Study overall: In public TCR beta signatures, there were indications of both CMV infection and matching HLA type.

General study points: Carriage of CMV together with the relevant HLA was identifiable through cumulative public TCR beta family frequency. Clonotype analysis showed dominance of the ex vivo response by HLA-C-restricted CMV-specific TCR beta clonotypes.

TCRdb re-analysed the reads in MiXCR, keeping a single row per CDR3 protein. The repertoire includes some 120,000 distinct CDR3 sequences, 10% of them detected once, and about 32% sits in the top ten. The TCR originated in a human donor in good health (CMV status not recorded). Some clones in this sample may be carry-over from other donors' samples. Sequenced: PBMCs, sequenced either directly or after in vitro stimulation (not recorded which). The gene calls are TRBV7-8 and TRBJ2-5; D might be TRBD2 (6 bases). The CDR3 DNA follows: TGTGCCAGCAGACTAAGCGGGTCCGGCCGGGGGAAAGAGACCCAGTACTTC. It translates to CASRLSGSGRGKETQYF.